These 30 T cell receptor beta chains were all obtained from the same sample, sequenced in a study of blood T cells in healthy people across ages. For the second PCR, which ran for about 7 to 11 cycles, a sample-barcoded 5' primer and a J-beta primer mix were used. TCRdb called the 5' RACE reads again in MiXCR, with one record for every CDR3 protein. The sample records about 720,000 distinct CDR3 sequences, approximately 22% being singletons. The sequenced sample consisted of blood. These receptors originate from a man between 65 and 85 years old in good health.

V is TRBV10-1 and J is TRBJ2-7, with D unclear. The CDR3 runs to 13 residues. Germline lookup yields CDR1 WNHNN and CDR2 SYGVQD (reference sequence). The V and J ends lost 3 bases and 1 base respectively, with 7 bases between them. The CDR3 nucleotides are TGCGCCAGCAGTGATCGGGTGTCCTACGAGCAGTACTTC. Its protein product is CASSDRVSYEQYF.

The V and J genes are TRBV7-2 and TRBJ2-5; tentatively, D is TRBD1 (5 bases). Trimming took 7 bases from V and 5 from J, leaving 14 bases between them. This CDR3 has 13 residues. CDR1 SGHTA and CDR2 FQGNSA come from the germline V gene. DNA for the CDR3: TGTGCCAGCACCTCAAGGGGCTCGGAGACCCAGTACTTC. Translating it yields CASTSRGSETQYF.

This clonotype was detected a few times. The gene calls are TRBV25-1 and TRBJ2-5, with D uncertain. V was trimmed by 7 bases and J by 5 bases, leaving 14 bases between them. Germline-derived CDR1 and CDR2 are MGHDK and SYGVNS. The CDR3 sequence is 13 residues long. CDR3 residues: CASTPTPWETQYF. In DNA, the CDR3 is TGTGCCAGCACCCCGACACCATGGGAGACCCAGTACTTC.

The chain joins TRBV6-6 to TRBJ1-4; 9 bases agree with TRBD1. Per germline, CDR1 MNHNY and CDR2 SVGAGI (reference sequence). The V and J ends lost 0 bases and 9 bases, in that order; junction bases with no gene match: 5. CDR3 length: 15 amino acids. The CDR3 DNA reads TGTGCCAGCAGTTACTCCGGGGACAGGGAACAAAAACTGTTTTTT. Amino acids: CASSYSGDREQKLFF.

Comment on this clonotype: A junction end diverges from the germline sequence, so it may reflect a read error. J is TRBJ2-4 and V is TRBV11-2; D may be TRBD1 (6 bases). This CDR3 is built from 15 residues. Germline V gene lookup returns CDR1 SGHAT and CDR2 FQNNGV. The CDR3 protein is CVSRNQGIAKNIQYF. The CDR3 coding sequence is TGTGTCAGCAGAAACCAGGGGATAGCCAAAAACATTCAGTACTTC.

V is TRBV27 and J is TRBJ2-5; D is uncertain. Germline lookup yields CDR1 MNHEY and CDR2 SMNVEV (reference sequence). This CDR3 is 13 amino acids long. V was cut by 4 bases and J by 5 bases, with 11 bases left in between. CDR3 nucleotide sequence: TGTGCCAGCAGTTCGGGTTATGGGGAGACCCAGTACTTC. It specifies CASSSGYGETQYF.

The chain uses TRBV14 and TRBJ2-1; D may be TRBD2 (5 bases). Trimming removed 1 base from V and 5 bases from J, with 21 bases in between. This CDR3 region has 18 residues. From germline, CDR1 is SGHDN and CDR2 FVKESK. The CDR3 DNA sequence: TGTGCCAGCAGCCAAGCCCTATTGAGGCTAGCCTCTAACAATGAGCAGTTCTTC. This encodes CASSQALLRLASNNEQFF.

The V gene is TRBV6-5, the J gene TRBJ2-5; TRBD2 aligns across 11 bases. V lost 2 bases and J lost 0; bases outside the gene matches: 5. The CDR3 runs to 17 residues. Germline CDR1 is MNHEY and CDR2 is SVGAGI. This CDR3 reads CASSYGRTSGYQETQYF. CDR3 in DNA: TGTGCCAGCAGTTACGGGCGGACTAGCGGGTACCAAGAGACCCAGTACTTC.

The chain employs TRBV12-3 or TRBV12-4 and TRBJ1-3, with D perhaps TRBD1 (6 bases). The CDR3 runs 14 residues. Trimming took 6 bases from V and 4 from J, leaving 13 bases between them. CDR3 sequence (DNA): TGTGCCAGCAGGAAAACAGGGAACGGAAACACCATATATTTT. It encodes CASRKTGNGNTIYF.

J is TRBJ2-1 and V is TRBV29-1; D remains unclear. Germline lookup yields CDR1 SQVTM and CDR2 ANQGSEA. V lost 7 bases and J lost 6, with 10 bases in between. This CDR3 region has 11 residues. The DNA of the CDR3 is TGCAGCGCCCCCGACGCCAATGAGCAGTTCTTC. Amino acids: CSAPDANEQFF.

This clonotype has only a few counts. The rearrangement uses TRBV5-6 and TRBJ2-7, with 7 positions matching TRBD2. Germline lookup yields CDR1 SGHDT and CDR2 YYEEEE. The CDR3 is 12 amino acids. The V gene end was trimmed by 3 bases and the J gene end by 4 bases; junction bases not matched to a gene: 1. CDR3 DNA sequence: TGTGCCAGCAGCTGGCGGGGGTACGAGCAGTACGTC. Amino acids: CASSWRGYEQYV.

The rearrangement uses TRBV12-3 or TRBV12-4 and TRBJ1-1; D ambiguous. The length of the CDR3 is 11 residues. V was clipped by 2 bases and J by 7 bases, with 5 bases between them. The CDR3 nucleotides read TGTGCCAGCAGTTTAAATATTGAAGCTTTCTTT. Its protein product is CASSLNIEAFF.

This clonotype has a count of ten or more. V gene TRBV24-1 combines with J gene TRBJ2-5; 7 bases map to TRBD1. CDR1 is KGHDR, CDR2 SFDVKD, per germline. This CDR3 region has 12 residues. Trimming removed 9 bases from V and 2 bases from J; junction bases left unmatched: 2. The CDR3 sequence: CATGDRQETQYF. CDR3 bases: TGTGCCACCGGGGACAGACAAGAGACCCAGTACTTC.

Many counts were recorded for this clonotype. V usage is TRBV2 and J usage is TRBJ2-5, with D possibly TRBD2 on 6 matching bases. V lost 2 bases to trimming and J lost 5 bases, with 12 bases between them. Germline lookup yields CDR1 SNHLY and CDR2 FYNNEI. There are 14 residues in the CDR3. The CDR3 is CASSEMGGRETQYF. The CDR3 DNA follows: TGTGCCAGCAGTGAAATGGGGGGTAGGGAGACCCAGTACTTC.

V gene TRBV7-8 combines with J gene TRBJ1-5; possible D gene TRBD1, 6 bases. This CDR3 has 15 residues. The V end lost 2 bases, the J end lost 1 base, and 9 bases lay between the germline ends. Per the germline V gene, CDR1 is SGHVS and CDR2 is FQNEAQ. CDR3 in amino acids: CASSLWGQSNQPQHF. CDR3 nucleotide sequence: TGTGCCAGCAGCTTATGGGGGCAGAGCAATCAGCCCCAGCATTTT.

V and J are TRBV9 and TRBJ2-7, with TRBD1 identical over 7 bases. Per germline, CDR1 SGDLS and CDR2 YYNGEE. J lost 4 bases, V lost 8 bases, and 12 bases had no gene match. The CDR3 has 14 amino acids. Here the CDR3 reads CARDSGTDDYEQYF. The CDR3 bases are TGTGCCAGGGACTCCGGGACAGATGATTACGAGCAGTACTTC.

This clonotype was seen repeatedly, ten times or more. The chain joins TRBV7-9 to TRBJ2-2; D call uncertain. V was shortened by 3 bases and J by 6 bases, with 5 bases between the two germline ends. CDR3 length: 12 residues. Germline lookup yields CDR1 SEHNR and CDR2 FQNEAQ (reference sequence). CDR3 nucleotide sequence: TGTGCCAGCAGCTTTTTAGCCGGGGAGCTGTTTTTT. Protein sequence: CASSFLAGELFF.

The sample holds a few counts of this clonotype. The chain recombines TRBV29-1 with TRBJ1-1; TRBD1 might be the D (5 bases). Germline V gene data show CDR1 as SQVTM and CDR2 as ANQGSEA. The CDR3 sequence is 13 residues long. Trimming stripped 7 bases from V and 1 base from J, with 13 bases between. This CDR3 is CSAEDNRNTEAFF. For the CDR3, the DNA is TGCAGCGCCGAGGACAACCGGAACACTGAAGCTTTCTTT.

There are a few counts of this clonotype. CDR3 amino acids: CAIRDQGGGTYEQYF. The CDR3 nucleotides are TGTGCCATCAGGGACCAGGGCGGGGGGACCTACGAGCAGTACTTC. This chain connects TRBV10-3 to TRBJ2-7; 8 bases align to TRBD2. The junction had 9 bases not matched to a gene; V was cut back by 6 bases and J by 2 bases. Germline CDR1 is ENHRY and CDR2 is SYGVKD. This CDR3 has 15 residues.

The CDR3 DNA follows: TGTGCCAGCACCGACGGGTTAGCTTACACCGGGGAGCTGTTTTTT. It yields the protein CASTDGLAYTGELFF. The chain couples TRBV6-2 or TRBV6-3 to TRBJ2-2; D is unclear. Germline V CDR1 and CDR2: MNHEY, SVGEGT. Between the trimmed V and J ends, which lost 7 bases and 3 bases, there was a span of 15 bases. The CDR3 is 15 residues long.

The chain links TRBV12-3 or TRBV12-4 to TRBJ2-1, with TRBD1 matching 11 bases. This CDR3 is built from 16 residues. The ends lost 5 bases at V and 8 bases at J; junction bases unmatched: 11. The CDR3 region is CASSPQGQGERHEQFF. Here the CDR3 DNA reads TGTGCCAGCAGTCCCCAGGGACAGGGGGAACGGCATGAGCAGTTCTTC.

This chain links TRBV19 with TRBJ2-4; weak D call: TRBD2 (5 bases). The CDR3 is 17 residues long. V lost 6 bases to trimming and J lost 0 bases, with 18 bases between them. Germline assignment: CDR1 LNHDA and CDR2 SQIVND (reference sequence). The CDR3: CASREQNNRGAKNIQYF. The CDR3 nucleotides read TGTGCCAGTAGAGAGCAGAACAACCGGGGAGCCAAAAACATTCAGTACTTC.

This clonotype has only a few counts. The V call is TRBV4-1, the J call TRBJ2-3; no clear D. CDR1 is MGHRA and CDR2 is YSYEKL in the germline V gene. V was clipped by 3 bases and J by 5 bases, with 12 bases between them. This CDR3 region has 14 residues. CDR3 sequence reads: CASSQAGLEDTQYF. In nucleotides, the CDR3 is TGCGCCAGCAGCCAGGCCGGCTTGGAAGATACGCAGTATTTT.

This clonotype was seen repeatedly, ten times or more. The chain carries TRBV7-9 and TRBJ2-1; D gene ambiguous. The germline V and J ends were trimmed by 0 bases and 7 bases, with 13 bases remaining between them. The CDR3 sequence is 15 residues long. CDR1 and CDR2 (germline): SEHNR, FQNEAQ (reference sequence). The CDR3 DNA reads as TGTGCCAGCAGCTTAGCGCTACGGATTGTAAATGAGCAGTTCTTC. It yields the protein CASSLALRIVNEQFF.

The V gene is TRBV12-3 or TRBV12-4, the J gene TRBJ2-1, with TRBD2 as a possible D gene (5 bases). The CDR3 covers 14 residues. Deletions cut 2 bases from V and 10 bases from J, with 15 bases between. This CDR3 is CASSLRSLSGEQFF. Written as DNA, the CDR3 is TGTGCCAGCAGTTTACGTTCTCTTTCGGGGGAGCAGTTCTTC.

The V call is TRBV10-2, the J call TRBJ2-1; maybe TRBD1 (6 bases). Trimming cost V 6 bases and J 0 bases, with 12 bases left between them. Germline values: CDR1 WSHSY, CDR2 SAAADI. The length of the CDR3 is 15 residues. The CDR3 DNA is TGCGCCAGCAGACAGGGAAAGGGCTCCTACAATGAGCAGTTCTTC. This sequence encodes CASRQGKGSYNEQFF.

This clonotype was observed a handful of times. V usage is TRBV5-1 and J usage is TRBJ1-1, with a possible D match to TRBD1 (6 bases). Germline CDR1 and CDR2: SGHRS and YFSETQ. V shed 3 bases and J shed 1 base, with 10 bases lying between them. The CDR3 length is 14 residues. The CDR3 is CASSWATGNTEAFF. The CDR3 coding sequence is TGCGCCAGCAGCTGGGCGACAGGGAACACTGAAGCTTTCTTT.

The table lists this clonotype with a few counts. The V and J genes are TRBV6-2 or TRBV6-3 and TRBJ2-7; 10 positions match TRBD1. The DNA end favors TRBJ2-5, so the J call may be wrong. The germline V gene encodes CDR1 MNHEY and CDR2 SVGEGT. The CDR3 is 18 residues long. The CDR3 sequence is CASRSLIRDRGLEETQYF. The CDR3 region has the DNA TGTGCCAGCAGATCCCTGATCCGGGACAGGGGTTTGGAAGAGACCCAGTACTTC.

This clonotype was seen a handful of times. The V call is TRBV20-1, the J call TRBJ1-2; TRBD1 is a possible D gene (5 bases). The CDR3 spans 17 residues. CDR1 is DFQATT, CDR2 SNEGSKA, per germline (reference sequence). V was shortened by 0 bases and J by 3 bases, with 20 bases between the two germline ends. The CDR3 is CSARDSFRAGSYYGYTF. The CDR3 DNA is TGCAGTGCTAGAGATTCCTTCAGGGCAGGGTCGTACTATGGCTACACCTTC.

This clonotype was observed a few times. The chain links TRBV19 to TRBJ2-1; maybe TRBD2 (5 bases). Matching the DNA end better, TRBJ2-5 makes the J call doubtful. There are 13 residues in the CDR3. The germline V gene encodes CDR1 LNHDA and CDR2 SQIVND (reference sequence). The DNA of the CDR3 is TGTGCCAGTAGCCCCGGGGTAGCGGAGACCCAGTACTTC. Residues: CASSPGVAETQYF.